This TCR beta chain was recorded in a study of blood T cell repertoires in COVID-19. Study information: The United States, Italy and Spain supplied acute and convalescent COVID-19 samples.

Only in-frame clones appear in the TCRdb table, and some are missing; sequencing was by immunoSEQ multiplex PCR. The sample contains 300,000 or so clones, around 88% of which appear only once. Trimming stripped 4 bases from V and 3 bases from J, with 15 bases between. The CDR3 sequence is 15 residues long. In germline, CDR1 is SGHTA, CDR2 FQGNSA. The clonotype was recovered from a woman between 25 and 40 years old who had recovered from COVID-19. The sequenced material came from peripheral blood. The V call is TRBV7-2, the J call TRBJ1-2; perhaps TRBD1 as D (6 bases). CDR3 DNA sequence: TGTGCCAGCAGCTCCCGAGGGGGGGGAGACTATGGCTACACCTTC. Translation gives CASSSRGGGDYGYTF. The whole variable domain, filled in from reference TRBV7-2 and TRBJ1-2, reads GAGVSQSPSNKVTEKGKDVELRCDPISGHTALYWYRQSLGQGLEFLIYFQGNSAPDKSGLPSDRFSAERTGGSVSTLTIQRTQQEDSAVYLCASSSRGGGDYGYTFGSGTRLTVV.